This TCR beta chain was recorded in a study of cytomegalovirus exposure and HLA in healthy donors. Study-level results: Later work showed greater clonal expansion in HLA-associated TCR beta chains than in equally common others. In a later analysis, across HLA loci, associated TCR counts were highest for DRB1, lowest for HLA-C.

Details on this clone: Antigen: not known.

The V gene lost 3 bases and the J gene lost 5 bases, with 10 bases spanning the gap. The CDR3 sequence is 14 residues long. Per germline, CDR1 KGHSH and CDR2 LQKENI. PCR amplification relied on 60 Vbeta primers (plus 13 Jbeta primers). Sequencing used immunoSEQ multiplex PCR; TCRdb keeps in-frame clones, though not all of them. The sample shows roughly 100,000 clones, around four fifths of them seen only once. What was sequenced was PBMCs. The V call is TRBV18, the J call TRBJ2-2; TRBD2 is a possible D gene (6 bases). The TCR sequence derives from a man aged 30 to 39 in good health and CMV-seronegative. CDR3 sequence reads: CASSPPGLTGELFF. CDR3 DNA sequence: TGTGCCAGCTCACCGCCGGGACTGACCGGGGAGCTGTTTTTT. Full variable domain (outside the CDR3, taken from reference TRBV18 and TRBJ2-2): NAGVMQNPRHLVRRRGQEARLRCSPMKGHSHVYWYRQLPEEGLKFMVYLQKENIIDESGMPKERFSAEFPKEGPSILRIQQVVRGDSAAYFCASSPPGLTGELFFGEGSRLTVL.